This T cell receptor beta chain was identified in a study of shared clonotypes between healthy human individuals. Deep-level settings were used for running the assay. Assay: immunoSEQ multiplex PCR; the TCRdb copy retains only in-frame clones and omits some. The sample contains around 1.9 million clones, approximately 94% of which appear only once. The length of the CDR3 is 15 residues. Per the germline V gene, CDR1 is SGHRS and CDR2 is YFSETQ. V was clipped by 4 bases and J by 0 bases, with 13 bases between them. As defined, naive CD8 cells were CD45RO-negative and positively selected for CCR7, with terminally differentiated effector memory CD45RA+ cells excluded. Nashville, Tennessee was home to all donors, who were Caucasian adults.

This chain connects TRBV5-1 to TRBJ1-1, with D possibly TRBD1 on 5 matching bases. Source material: naive CD8+ T cells from PBMCs. The sequence was collected from a man younger than 35 in good health. Some clones in this sample may be carry-over from other donors' samples. CDR3 sequence: CASSGPGGMNTEAFF. The DNA of the CDR3 is TGCGCCAGCAGCGGGCCCGGGGGAATGAACACTGAAGCTTTCTTT.